The clone carrying this TCR beta chain was seen a handful of times. Antigen specificity is unknown. This sample was taken from a study of T cell repertoires in cytomegalovirus infection. Study-level information: Both a matching HLA type and CMV infection were indicated by public TCR beta signatures. Overall study findings and caveats: Based on cumulative public TCR beta family frequency, carriers of CMV plus the relevant HLA were identified. HLA-C-restricted CMV clonotypes gave the most frequent clonotype in two of eight donors.

From the reads, TCRdb called clonotypes with MiXCR, one entry per CDR3 protein. The data show more than 400,000 distinct CDR3 sequences, more than 20% seen once. The clonotype comes from a human donor in good health (CMV status not recorded). Some clones in this sample may be carry-over from other donors' samples. Sequenced sample: PBMCs.

As DNA, the CDR3 is TGCACCCACCAACGACGCACAGATACGCAGTATTTT. This translates into CTHQRRTDTQYF. The chain employs TRBV29-1 and TRBJ2-3, with D hard to call. CDR1 is SQVTM and CDR2 is ANQGSEA in the germline V gene. The CDR3 totals 12 residues.